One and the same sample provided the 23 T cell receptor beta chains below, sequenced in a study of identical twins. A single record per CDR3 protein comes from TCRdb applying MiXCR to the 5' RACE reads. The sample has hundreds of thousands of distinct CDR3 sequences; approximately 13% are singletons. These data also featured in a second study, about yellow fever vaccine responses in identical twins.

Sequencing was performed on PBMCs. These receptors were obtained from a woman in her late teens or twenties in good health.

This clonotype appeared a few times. The CDR3 coding sequence is TGTGCCACTACCCTAGCGGGAGTTAACACCGGGGAGCTGTTTTTT. Residues: CATTLAGVNTGELFF. The V call is TRBV12-3 or TRBV12-4, the J call TRBJ2-2; 10 bases are a match to TRBD2. The CDR3 consists of 15 residues. Trimming cost V 10 bases and J 2 bases; bases outside gene matches: 7.

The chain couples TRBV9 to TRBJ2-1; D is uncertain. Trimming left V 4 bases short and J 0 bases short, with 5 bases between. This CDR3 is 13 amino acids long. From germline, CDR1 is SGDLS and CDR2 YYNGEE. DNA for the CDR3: TGTGCCAGCAGCCACCGCTCCTACAATGAGCAGTTCTTC. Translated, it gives CASSHRSYNEQFF.

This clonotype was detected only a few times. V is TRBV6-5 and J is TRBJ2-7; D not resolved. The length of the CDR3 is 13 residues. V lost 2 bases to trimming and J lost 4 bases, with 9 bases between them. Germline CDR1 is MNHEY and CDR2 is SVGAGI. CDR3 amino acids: CASSYPGGYEQYF. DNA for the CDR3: TGTGCCAGCAGTTACCCCGGCGGATACGAGCAGTACTTC.

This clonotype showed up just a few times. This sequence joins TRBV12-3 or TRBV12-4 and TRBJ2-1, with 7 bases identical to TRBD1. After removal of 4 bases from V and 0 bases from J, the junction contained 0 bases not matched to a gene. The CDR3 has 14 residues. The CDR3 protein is CASSWTGSYNEQFF. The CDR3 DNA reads TGTGCCAGCAGTTGGACAGGCTCCTACAATGAGCAGTTCTTC.

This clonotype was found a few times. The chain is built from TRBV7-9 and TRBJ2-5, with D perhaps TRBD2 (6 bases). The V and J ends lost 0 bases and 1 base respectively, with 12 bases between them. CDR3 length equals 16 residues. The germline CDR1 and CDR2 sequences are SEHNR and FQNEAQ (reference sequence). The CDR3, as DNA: TGTGCCAGCAGCTTAGCGTCGGGACTCCGCCAAGAGACCCAGTACTTC. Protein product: CASSLASGLRQETQYF.

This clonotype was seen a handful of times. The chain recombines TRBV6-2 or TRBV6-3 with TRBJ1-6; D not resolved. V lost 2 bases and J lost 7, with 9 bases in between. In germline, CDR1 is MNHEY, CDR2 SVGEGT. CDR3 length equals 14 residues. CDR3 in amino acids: CASSYKGTNSPLHF. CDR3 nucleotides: TGTGCCAGCAGTTACAAGGGAACCAATTCACCCCTCCACTTT.

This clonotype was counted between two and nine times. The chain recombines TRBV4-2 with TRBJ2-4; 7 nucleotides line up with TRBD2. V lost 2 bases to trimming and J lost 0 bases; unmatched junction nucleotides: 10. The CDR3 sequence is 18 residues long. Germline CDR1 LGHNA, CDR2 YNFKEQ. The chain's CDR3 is CASSQLRGEEVAKNIQYF. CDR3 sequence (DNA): TGTGCCAGCAGCCAACTCCGGGGGGAGGAGGTAGCCAAAAACATTCAGTACTTC.

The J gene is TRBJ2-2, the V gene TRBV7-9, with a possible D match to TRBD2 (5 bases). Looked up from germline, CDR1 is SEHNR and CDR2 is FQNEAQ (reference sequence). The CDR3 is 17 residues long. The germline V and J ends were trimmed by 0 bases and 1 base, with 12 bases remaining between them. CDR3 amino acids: CASSLARLALNTGELFF. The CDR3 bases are TGTGCCAGCAGCTTAGCGCGGCTAGCCTTGAACACCGGGGAGCTGTTTTTT.

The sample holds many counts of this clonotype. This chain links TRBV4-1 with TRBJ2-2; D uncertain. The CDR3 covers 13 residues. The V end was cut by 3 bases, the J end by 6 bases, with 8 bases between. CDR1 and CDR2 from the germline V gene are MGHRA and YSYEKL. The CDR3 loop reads CASSQGRPGELFF. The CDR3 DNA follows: TGCGCCAGCAGCCAGGGAAGACCCGGGGAGCTGTTTTTT.

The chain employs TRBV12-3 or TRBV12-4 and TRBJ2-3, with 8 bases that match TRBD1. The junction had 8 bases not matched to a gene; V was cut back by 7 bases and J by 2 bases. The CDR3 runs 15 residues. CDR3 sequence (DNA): TGTGCCAGCACTATACAGGGGGTTATCACAGATACGCAGTATTTT. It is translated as CASTIQGVITDTQYF.

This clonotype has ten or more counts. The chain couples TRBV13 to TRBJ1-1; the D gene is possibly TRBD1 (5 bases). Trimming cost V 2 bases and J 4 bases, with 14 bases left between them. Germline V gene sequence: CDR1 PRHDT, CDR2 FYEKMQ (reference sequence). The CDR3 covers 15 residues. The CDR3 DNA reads TGTGCCAGCAGCTTAAGTCCGGGGGTGGGCACTGAAGCTTTCTTT. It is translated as CASSLSPGVGTEAFF.

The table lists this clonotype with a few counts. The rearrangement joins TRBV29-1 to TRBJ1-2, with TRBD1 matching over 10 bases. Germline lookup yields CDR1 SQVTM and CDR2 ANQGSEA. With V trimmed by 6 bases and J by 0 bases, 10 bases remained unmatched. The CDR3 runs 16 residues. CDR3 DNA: TGCAGCGTCCGGGACAGGGGATCCTGGTCTAACTATGGCTACACCTTC. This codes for CSVRDRGSWSNYGYTF.

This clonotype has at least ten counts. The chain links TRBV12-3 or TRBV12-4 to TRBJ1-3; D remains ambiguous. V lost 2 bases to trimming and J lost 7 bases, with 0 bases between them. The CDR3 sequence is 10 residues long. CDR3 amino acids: CASSLNTIYF. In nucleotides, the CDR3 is TGTGCCAGCAGTTTAAACACCATATATTTT.

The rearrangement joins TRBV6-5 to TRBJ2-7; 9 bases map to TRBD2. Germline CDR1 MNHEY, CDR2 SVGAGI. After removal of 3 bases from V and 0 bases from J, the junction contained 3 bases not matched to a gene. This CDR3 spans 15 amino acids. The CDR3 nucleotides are TGTGCCAGCAGTTATGCGGGGGGGCCCTCCTACGAGCAGTACTTC. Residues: CASSYAGGPSYEQYF.

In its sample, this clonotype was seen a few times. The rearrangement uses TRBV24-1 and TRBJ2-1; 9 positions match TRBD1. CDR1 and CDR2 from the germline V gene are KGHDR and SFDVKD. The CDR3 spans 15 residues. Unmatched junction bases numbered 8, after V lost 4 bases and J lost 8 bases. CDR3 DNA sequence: TGTGCCACCAGTGAGAACGGGACAGGGATTGATGAGCAGTTCTTC. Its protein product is CATSENGTGIDEQFF.

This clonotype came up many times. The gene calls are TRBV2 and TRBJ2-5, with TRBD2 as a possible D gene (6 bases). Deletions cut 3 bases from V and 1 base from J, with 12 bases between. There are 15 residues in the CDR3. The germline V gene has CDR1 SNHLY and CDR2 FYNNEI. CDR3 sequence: CASSDRGLPQETQYF. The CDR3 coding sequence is TGTGCCAGCAGTGATAGGGGACTCCCCCAAGAGACCCAGTACTTC.

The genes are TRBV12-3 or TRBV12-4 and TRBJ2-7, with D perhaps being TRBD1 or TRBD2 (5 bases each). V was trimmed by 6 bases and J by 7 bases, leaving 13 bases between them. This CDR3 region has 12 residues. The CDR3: CASSYSGREQYV. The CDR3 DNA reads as TGTGCCAGCAGCTACTCGGGGCGAGAGCAGTACGTC.

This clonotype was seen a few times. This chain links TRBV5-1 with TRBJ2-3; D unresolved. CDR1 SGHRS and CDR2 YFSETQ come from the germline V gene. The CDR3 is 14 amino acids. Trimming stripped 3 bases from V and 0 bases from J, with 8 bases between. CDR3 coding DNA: TGCGCCAGCAGCTGGGCGAGTAGCACAGATACGCAGTATTTT. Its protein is CASSWASSTDTQYF.

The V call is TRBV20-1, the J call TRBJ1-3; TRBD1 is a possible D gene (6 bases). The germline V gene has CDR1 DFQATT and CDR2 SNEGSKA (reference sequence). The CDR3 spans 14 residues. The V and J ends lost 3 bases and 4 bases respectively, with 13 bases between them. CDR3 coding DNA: TGCAGTGCTAGGTCCGGGACACTCGGAAACACCATATATTTT. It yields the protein CSARSGTLGNTIYF.

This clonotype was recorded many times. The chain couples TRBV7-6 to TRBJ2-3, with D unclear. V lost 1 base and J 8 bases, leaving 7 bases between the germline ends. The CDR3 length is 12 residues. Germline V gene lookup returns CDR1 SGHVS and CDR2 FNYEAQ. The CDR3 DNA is TGTGCCAGCAGCTTAGATATGGGTACGCAGTATTTT. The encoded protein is CASSLDMGTQYF.

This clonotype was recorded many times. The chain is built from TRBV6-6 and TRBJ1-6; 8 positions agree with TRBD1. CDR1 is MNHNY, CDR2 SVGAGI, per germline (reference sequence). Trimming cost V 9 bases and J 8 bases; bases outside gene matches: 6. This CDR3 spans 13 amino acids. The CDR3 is CASAGGWDSPLHF. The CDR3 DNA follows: TGTGCCAGTGCAGGGGGCTGGGATTCACCCCTCCACTTT.

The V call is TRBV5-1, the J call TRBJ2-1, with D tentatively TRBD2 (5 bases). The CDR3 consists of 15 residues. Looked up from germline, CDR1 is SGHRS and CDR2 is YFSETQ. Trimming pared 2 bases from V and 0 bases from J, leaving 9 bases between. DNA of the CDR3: TGCGCCAGCAGCTTAGCGGTACGCTCCTACAATGAGCAGTTCTTC. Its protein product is CASSLAVRSYNEQFF.

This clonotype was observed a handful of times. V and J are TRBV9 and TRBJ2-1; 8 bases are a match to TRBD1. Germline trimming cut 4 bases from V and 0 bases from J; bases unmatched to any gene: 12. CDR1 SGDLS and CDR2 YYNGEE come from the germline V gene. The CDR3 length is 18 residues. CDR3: CASSSGRDRLLSYNEQFF. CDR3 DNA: TGTGCCAGCAGCTCAGGGCGGGACAGGTTACTCTCCTACAATGAGCAGTTCTTC.